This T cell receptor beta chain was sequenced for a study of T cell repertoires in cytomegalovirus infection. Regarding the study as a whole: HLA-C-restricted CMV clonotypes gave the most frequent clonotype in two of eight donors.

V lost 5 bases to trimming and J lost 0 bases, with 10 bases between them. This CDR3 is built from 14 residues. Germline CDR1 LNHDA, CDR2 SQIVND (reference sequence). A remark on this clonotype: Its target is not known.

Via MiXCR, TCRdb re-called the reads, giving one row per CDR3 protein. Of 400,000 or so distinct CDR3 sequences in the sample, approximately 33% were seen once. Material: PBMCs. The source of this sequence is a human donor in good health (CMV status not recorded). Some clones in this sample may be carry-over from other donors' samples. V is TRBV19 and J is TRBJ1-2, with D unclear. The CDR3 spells CASSWTTSNYGYTF. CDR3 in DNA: TGTGCCAGTAGTTGGACCACCTCTAACTATGGCTACACCTTC. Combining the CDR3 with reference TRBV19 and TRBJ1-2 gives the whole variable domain DGGITQSPKYLFRKEGQNVTLSCEQNLNHDAMYWYRQDPGQGLRLIYYSQIVNDFQKGDIAEGYSVSREKKESFPLTVTSAQKNPTAFYLCASSWTTSNYGYTFGSGTRLTVV.